The next 24 T cell receptor beta chains were all read from a single sample in a study of blood T cell repertoires in COVID-19. The repertoire was sequenced with immunoSEQ multiplex PCR; TCRdb's copy has only in-frame clones and lacks some. The sample includes more than 250,000 clones, 87% of them seen just once. The sequenced sample was PBMCs or T cells enriched from blood (not recorded which). Receptors originate from a woman aged 25 to 39 who had recovered from COVID-19.

A single count supports this clone. The chain has TRBV28 and TRBJ2-7; the match to TRBD1 covers 8 bases. The CDR3 length is 15 residues. Per germline, CDR1 MDHEN and CDR2 SYDVKM. Losses at the gene ends were 5 bases for V and 4 bases for J; bases not matched to a gene: 10. The chain's CDR3 is CASSITGTGYYEQYF. CDR3 nucleotides: TGTGCCAGCAGTATCACCGGGACAGGTTATTACGAGCAGTACTTC.

V gene TRBV6-5 combines with J gene TRBJ1-1; D possibly corresponds to TRBD1 (5 bases). V lost 5 bases to trimming and J lost 7 bases, with 17 bases between them. The CDR3 is made up of 14 amino acids. From germline, CDR1 is MNHEY and CDR2 SVGAGI. CDR3 sequence reads: CASSPPGLGGEAFF. The CDR3 bases are TGTGCCAGCAGTCCTCCGGGACTGGGGGGTGAAGCTTTCTTT.

The V gene is TRBV11-2, the J gene TRBJ2-7, with TRBD1 identical over 9 bases. From germline, CDR1 is SGHAT and CDR2 FQNNGV. The CDR3 spans 15 residues. Trimming cost V 4 bases and J 0 bases; bases outside gene matches: 4. Written as DNA, the CDR3 is TGTGCCAGCAGCTGGGGGACAGGGTCCTCCTACGAGCAGTACTTC. Encoded protein: CASSWGTGSSYEQYF.

The chain employs TRBV10-2 and TRBJ2-7, with 7 bases aligning to TRBD1. Germline assignment: CDR1 WSHSY and CDR2 SAAADI. CDR3 length equals 13 residues. J lost 5 bases, V lost 6 bases, and 7 bases had no gene match. CDR3 nucleotide sequence: TGCGCCAGCAGAGATACGACAGGGAACGAGCAGTACTTC. Translation: CASRDTTGNEQYF.

The CDR3, as DNA: TGTGCCAGCAGCCAAGCACCGGGACAGAGCTCCTACGAGCAGTACTTC. Protein product: CASSQAPGQSSYEQYF. The chain uses TRBV14 and TRBJ2-7; TRBD1 aligns across 7 bases. With 1 base clipped from V and 0 bases from J, the junction kept 6 bases outside the gene matches. CDR1 is SGHDN, CDR2 FVKESK, per germline. The CDR3 runs to 16 residues.

The chain carries TRBV19 and TRBJ1-4; 10 bases map to TRBD1. From germline, CDR1 is LNHDA and CDR2 SQIVND (reference sequence). J was trimmed by 8 bases and V by 5 bases; bases with no gene match: 11. The CDR3 runs 16 residues. CDR3 coding DNA: TGTGCCAGTAGTCTTATTCCGGGACAGGGGAGGGAAAAACTGTTTTTT. It translates to CASSLIPGQGREKLFF.

The rearrangement links TRBV30 to TRBJ1-1; D unresolved. Trimming removed 4 bases from V and 2 bases from J, with 11 bases in between. This CDR3 spans 13 amino acids. CDR1 and CDR2 from the germline V gene are GTSNPN and SVGIG (reference sequence). CDR3 sequence: CAWNPLLNTEAFF. CDR3 coding DNA: TGTGCCTGGAACCCTCTCCTAAACACTGAAGCTTTCTTT.

The CDR3 is CASSSTGSSGNTIYF. For the CDR3, the DNA is TGTGCCAGTAGTAGCACAGGGAGCTCTGGAAACACCATATATTTT. The V call is TRBV19, the J call TRBJ1-3, with D maybe TRBD1 (6 bases). Germline CDR1 LNHDA, CDR2 SQIVND (reference sequence). The CDR3 runs 15 residues. The V and J ends lost 4 bases and 0 bases respectively, with 10 bases between them.

The CDR3 protein is CASSLRTGEAYGYTF. The CDR3 DNA sequence: TGCGCCAGCAGCCTCCGGACAGGGGAGGCATATGGCTACACCTTC. This chain uses TRBV5-1 with TRBJ1-2; TRBD1 agrees at 9 bases. Germline assignment: CDR1 SGHRS and CDR2 YFSETQ. V lost 4 bases, J lost 5 bases, and 9 bases stayed unmatched. The CDR3 runs to 15 residues.

The chain links TRBV7-8 to TRBJ2-1, with D possibly being TRBD1 (6 bases). There are 15 residues in the CDR3. In germline, CDR1 is SGHVS, CDR2 FQNEAQ. V lost 5 bases and J 5 bases, leaving 16 bases between the germline ends. The DNA of the CDR3 is TGTGCCAGCAGCCCTACAGGGCGAGAGAACAATGAGCAGTTCTTC. Protein product: CASSPTGRENNEQFF.

This clone appeared a single time. The CDR3 DNA reads TGTGCCAGCAGCTTGGACAGGGGGACTAGCGGCCAAGAGACCCAGTACTTC. It yields the protein CASSLDRGTSGQETQYF. The V gene is TRBV5-4, the J gene TRBJ2-5, with TRBD2 matching 11 bases. This CDR3 spans 17 amino acids. Per the germline V gene, CDR1 is SGHNT and CDR2 is YYREEE (reference sequence). J lost 1 base, V lost 0 bases, and 5 bases had no gene match.

The chain links TRBV29-1 to TRBJ1-1; possible D gene TRBD1, 6 bases. CDR3 length: 12 amino acids. Germline V CDR1 and CDR2: SQVTM, ANQGSEA. The V gene lost 5 bases and the J gene lost 6 bases, with 13 bases spanning the gap. For the CDR3, the DNA is TGCAGCGTTCGACAGGTATGGGCTGAAGCTTTCTTT. Translating gives CSVRQVWAEAFF.

This clone occurred a few times. The J gene is TRBJ1-1, the V gene TRBV14, with D hard to call. CDR3 length: 14 residues. CDR1 is SGHDN, CDR2 FVKESK, per germline. Trimming pared 4 bases from V and 5 bases from J, leaving 14 bases between. The CDR3 DNA reads as TGTGCCAGCAGCCTCCCGCCGGGTGGGACTGAAGCTTTCTTT. This codes for CASSLPPGGTEAFF. Full variable domain (remainder filled in from reference TRBV14 and TRBJ1-1): EAGVTQFPSHSVIEKGQTVTLRCDPISGHDNLYWYRRVMGKEIKFLLHFVKESKQDESGMPNNRFLAERTGGTYSTLKVQPAELEDSGVYFCASSLPPGGTEAFFGQGTRLTVV.

The chain combines TRBV12-3 or TRBV12-4 with TRBJ1-2; 7 nucleotides match TRBD1. V lost 6 bases to trimming and J lost 4 bases; unmatched junction nucleotides: 2. The CDR3 spans 12 residues. The CDR3 protein is CASRRQGYGYTF. CDR3 nucleotide sequence: TGTGCCAGCAGACGACAGGGCTATGGCTACACCTTC.

Note on this clone: At one end the junction does not follow the germline gene, possibly because of a read error. V gene TRBV11-1 combines with J gene TRBJ1-1, with 7 bases aligning to TRBD1. Germline assignment: CDR1 SGHAT and CDR2 FQDESV (reference sequence). The CDR3 totals 13 residues. In DNA form, the CDR3 reads TGTGCCAGCAGCTCCGGGCCCGGGACAGCCATCGGATTT. Residues: CASSSGPGTAIGF. Full variable domain (rest looked up from reference TRBV11-1 and TRBJ1-1): EAEVAQSPRYKITEKSQAVAFWCDPISGHATLYWYRQILGQGPELLVQFQDESVVDDSQLPKDRFSAERLKGVDSTLKIQPAELGDSAMYLCASSSGPGTAIGFGQGTRLTVV.

The gene calls are TRBV27 and TRBJ1-6; 9 nucleotides align to TRBD1. The germline V gene has CDR1 MNHEY and CDR2 SMNVEV (reference sequence). The ends lost 3 bases at V and 7 bases at J; junction bases unmatched: 4. The length of the CDR3 is 15 residues. The CDR3 coding sequence is TGTGCCAGCAGTTTCATCGACAGGGGGAATTCACCCCTCCACTTT. Translated, it gives CASSFIDRGNSPLHF.

The chain has TRBV5-1 and TRBJ1-1; weak D call: TRBD1 (6 bases). The CDR3 length is 15 residues. The V and J ends lost 3 bases and 4 bases respectively, with 16 bases between them. Germline loops: CDR1 SGHRS, CDR2 YFSETQ. This chain's CDR3 is CASSWSQIQGTEAFF. CDR3 coding DNA: TGCGCCAGCAGCTGGAGTCAGATACAGGGCACTGAAGCTTTCTTT.

CDR3 in amino acids: CASSKVGGPGLNSPLHF. CDR3 nucleotide sequence: TGTGCCAGCAGCAAAGTCGGGGGGCCTGGGTTGAATTCACCCCTCCACTTT. This chain connects TRBV21-1 to TRBJ1-6. TRBV21-1 is listed as a pseudogene. The CDR3 runs 17 residues.

This chain connects TRBV28 to TRBJ2-3; no definite D call. V shed 5 bases and J shed 1 base, with 10 bases lying between them. CDR1 is MDHEN, CDR2 SYDVKM, per germline. The CDR3 has 14 amino acids. The CDR3 is CASSARTGTDTQYF. CDR3 in DNA: TGTGCCAGCAGTGCTCGCACAGGCACAGATACGCAGTATTTT.

The genes are TRBV5-6 and TRBJ2-1; TRBD1 matches at 8 bases. This CDR3 comprises 17 residues. J lost 1 base, V lost 0 bases, and 6 bases had no gene match. In germline, CDR1 is SGHDT, CDR2 YYEEEE. This CDR3 reads CASSLGQGAWSYNEQFF. As DNA, the CDR3 is TGTGCCAGCAGCTTGGGGCAGGGGGCATGGTCCTACAATGAGCAGTTCTTC.

The CDR3 sequence is CASTVQPSGRSNYGYTF. Written as DNA, the CDR3 is TGTGCCAGCACGGTTCAGCCTTCGGGGAGGTCGAACTATGGCTACACCTTC. The V and J genes are TRBV28 and TRBJ1-2; unclear D gene. Germline assignment: CDR1 MDHEN and CDR2 SYDVKM. V shed 7 bases and J shed 2 bases, with 23 bases lying between them. The CDR3 loop spans 17 amino acids.

The rearrangement joins TRBV15 to TRBJ1-5, with unresolved D. The CDR3 loop spans 13 amino acids. Germline loops: CDR1 LNHNV, CDR2 YYDKDF (reference sequence). The V gene lost 0 bases and the J gene lost 11 bases, with 11 bases spanning the gap. Here the CDR3 reads CATSRDPVASQHF. The CDR3 DNA is TGTGCCACCAGCAGAGATCCGGTCGCATCCCAGCATTTT.

The rearrangement uses TRBV12-5 and TRBJ2-1; 10 positions agree with TRBD2. The CDR3 is 17 residues long. Germline assignment: CDR1 LGHNT and CDR2 FRNRAP. Trimming at V came to 0 bases and at J to 7 bases, leaving 9 bases not matched to a gene. The CDR3 nucleotides are TGTGCTAGTGGTTTGGTAATCGAGCGGGGGGGCCGTAATGAGCAGTTCTTC. This translates into CASGLVIERGGRNEQFF.

The chain couples TRBV12-1 to TRBJ1-1; no check of the table's D call, TRBD1, against the DNA was made. TRBV12-1 is described as a pseudogene. The CDR3 is 11 amino acids. The CDR3 DNA sequence: TGTGCCAACAACTACAGGGATGAAGCTTTCTTT. Its protein is CANNYRDEAFF.